This T cell receptor (beta chain) was sequenced for a study of blood T cell repertoires in COVID-19. The wider study: Sources were T cells, B-cell-depleted T cells, or PBMCs; the material itself was cDNA or gDNA.

Measured with immunoSEQ multiplex PCR; TCRdb has only the in-frame clones, and not every one. The table lists about 330,000 clones, approximately 89% of them singletons, with about 5% in the top ten. Participants were placed into cohorts based on the clinical history they reported. V lost 4 bases, J lost 1 base, and 6 bases stayed unmatched. This CDR3 is built from 15 residues. Per the germline V gene, CDR1 is SGHNT and CDR2 is YYREEE (reference sequence). The TCR sequence derives from a woman under 40 who had recovered from COVID-19. This chain uses TRBV5-4 with TRBJ2-7; 9 bases align to TRBD1. The material sequenced was PBMCs or T cells enriched from blood (not recorded which). The CDR3 DNA follows: TGTGCCAGCAGCGGGGGGACAGGGACATCCTACGAGCAGTACTTC. Residues: CASSGGTGTSYEQYF.